This TCR beta chain was observed in a study of blood T cell repertoires in COVID-19. As for the study in general: Specimens from acute and convalescent COVID-19 originated in the United States, Italy and Spain.

The sample holds a few counts of this clone. Trimming at V came to 6 bases and at J to 4 bases, leaving 9 bases not matched to a gene. The germline V gene encodes CDR1 LNHDA and CDR2 SQIVND (reference sequence). This CDR3 has 15 residues. Authors' methods: The authors estimated nucleated cell counts from reference gene primer amplification. Here immunoSEQ multiplex PCR was the method, and the copy in TCRdb shows in-frame clones only, minus some. The V and J calls and the clone size are those of that table, but D and trimming were determined from the DNA. The top ten hold about 8.1% of the sample, which has 110,000 or so clones, approximately 80% seen once.

The sequenced sample was peripheral blood. The chain uses TRBV19 and TRBJ1-5, with TRBD1 matching over 7 bases. This TCR was sampled from a woman aged 35 to 49 with acute or convalescent COVID-19. As DNA, the CDR3 is TGTGCCAGTAGGCCAATAGGGACAGCTAATCAGCCCCAGCATTTT. This sequence encodes CASRPIGTANQPQHF.